The entry that follows covers one T cell receptor beta chain sequence. This sample is part of a study of blood T cells in healthy people across ages. Using a J-beta primer mix together with a sample-barcoded 5' primer, a second PCR was run for about 7 to 12 cycles. From the 5' RACE reads, TCRdb called clonotypes with MiXCR, one entry per CDR3 protein. The profile shows hundreds of thousands of distinct CDR3 sequences, roughly 25% of them singletons. Every donor gave 9 to 10 milliliters of peripheral blood. This sample was also put to use in a study of T cells of mothers and their children. Turning to that study: When the second PCR was run, its M1S primer added sample barcodes and 2-4 random nucleotides.

The receptor was derived from a boy aged 5-17 years in good health. Sequencing was performed on blood.

For the CDR3, the DNA is TGCAGTGCTAGAGCCGATGGGACAGGGCGTCTTGGCTATGGCTACACCTTC. Protein product: CSARADGTGRLGYGYTF. The rearrangement links TRBV20-1 to TRBJ1-2; 9 positions agree with TRBD1. With V trimmed by 1 base and J by 4 bases, 13 bases remained unmatched. This CDR3 contains 17 residues. Looked up from germline, CDR1 is DFQATT and CDR2 is SNEGSKA (reference sequence).